This TCR beta chain was obtained from a study of blood T cell repertoires in COVID-19. Per the original methods: From reference gene primer amplification, estimates of nucleated cell counts were derived. TCRdb keeps only in-frame clones here, not all; method: immunoSEQ multiplex PCR. That table furnishes V, J and clone size, whereas the DNA furnished D and trimming. The table shows about 27,000 clones, with 90% to 95% occurring only once. V was shortened by 2 bases and J by 2 bases, with 16 bases between the two germline ends. Germline V CDR1 and CDR2: PRHDT, FYEKMQ (reference sequence). CDR3 length equals 17 residues.

The receptor was isolated from a human donor with active COVID-19. The donor label of this sample is uncertain. The sample comprised peripheral blood. The chain uses TRBV13 and TRBJ2-1, with D perhaps matching TRBD2 (6 bases). CDR3 loop: CASSLPTGLLTYNEQFF. DNA for the CDR3: TGTGCCAGCAGCTTACCAACGGGACTCTTAACCTACAATGAGCAGTTCTTC.